Below, 22 T cell receptor beta chains from the same sample are listed, as sequenced in a study of STAT3 mutations in large granular lymphocyte leukemia. General study findings and limits: Every T-cell large granular lymphocyte leukemia patient had at least one immunodominant TCR beta clonotype.

Measured with immunoSEQ multiplex PCR; TCRdb has only the in-frame clones, and not every one. The table lists about 40,000 clones, approximately 91% of them singletons. These receptors lack a known antigen. The sample comprised PBMCs. The receptor source for this set is a human donor with T large granular lymphocyte leukemia. Some clones in this sample may be carry-over from other donors' samples.

This chain connects TRBV18 to TRBJ2-2; D gene unclear. V shed 2 bases and J shed 5 bases, with 12 bases lying between them. The germline CDR1 and CDR2 sequences are KGHSH and LQKENI. The CDR3 contains 15 residues. In DNA form, the CDR3 reads TGTGCCAGCTCACCAGTGACAATTAGGACCGGGGAGCTGTTTTTT. Protein product: CASSPVTIRTGELFF. Full variable domain (rest looked up from reference TRBV18 and TRBJ2-2): NAGVMQNPRHLVRRRGQEARLRCSPMKGHSHVYWYRQLPEEGLKFMVYLQKENIIDESGMPKERFSAEFPKEGPSILRIQQVVRGDSAAYFCASSPVTIRTGELFFGEGSRLTVL.

V and J are TRBV13 and TRBJ1-5, with a possible D match to TRBD1 (5 bases). Trimming pared 2 bases from V and 5 bases from J, leaving 16 bases between. CDR1 is PRHDT, CDR2 FYEKMQ, per germline (reference sequence). The CDR3 is 16 residues long. CDR3 coding DNA: TGTGCCAGCAGCTTACGGGGTCAAACGGGGGATCAGCCCCAGCATTTT. Translated, it gives CASSLRGQTGDQPQHF. Based on the CDR3 plus reference TRBV13 and TRBJ1-5, the full variable domain is AAGVIQSPRHLIKEKRETATLKCYPIPRHDTVYWYQQGPGQDPQFLISFYEKMQSDKGSIPDRFSAQQFSDYHSELNMSSLELGDSALYFCASSLRGQTGDQPQHFGDGTRLSIL.

This chain links TRBV14 with TRBJ1-6; tentative D call: TRBD1 (5 bases). V shed 11 bases and J shed 4 bases, with 12 bases lying between them. Germline assignment: CDR1 SGHDN and CDR2 FVKESK. There are 13 residues in the CDR3. The CDR3 sequence: CASRDFYNSPLHF. The CDR3, as DNA: TGTGCCTCCCGGGACTTTTATAATTCACCCCTCCACTTT.

This sequence joins TRBV7-2 and TRBJ1-1; D not certain. The CDR3 has 14 amino acids. CDR1 and CDR2 from the germline V gene are SGHTA and FQGNSA. V was cut by 1 base and J by 1 base, with 7 bases left in between. The CDR3 sequence: CASSLGLGNTEAFF. The CDR3 nucleotides read TGTGCCAGCAGCTTAGGTCTGGGGAACACTGAAGCTTTCTTT.

The chain joins TRBV25-1 to TRBJ2-3; D might be TRBD1 (6 bases). CDR1 is MGHDK, CDR2 SYGVNS, per germline. CDR3 size: 15 residues. Trimming removed 2 bases at V and 2 bases at J, with 11 bases between. As DNA, the CDR3 is TGTGCCAGCAGTGAAGGGGGCTCGTCCACAGATACGCAGTATTTT. Its protein product is CASSEGGSSTDTQYF.

This clone has a handful of counts. This rearrangement joins TRBV10-2 to TRBJ2-2; a possible D gene is TRBD2 (5 bases). Germline values: CDR1 WSHSY, CDR2 SAAADI. The CDR3 extends over 15 amino acids. Trimming took 3 bases from V and 0 from J, leaving 8 bases between them. This chain's CDR3 is CASSDWTSNTGELFF. DNA of the CDR3: TGCGCCAGCAGTGACTGGACTTCGAACACCGGGGAGCTGTTTTTT.

The rearrangement joins TRBV5-3 to TRBJ1-5; D gene unclear. TRBV5-3 is an ORF, with its function uncertain. Deletions cut 4 bases from V and 1 base from J, with 24 bases between. The CDR3 is made up of 19 amino acids. The CDR3 here is CARSPLDNPFGESNQPQHF. CDR3 sequence (DNA): TGTGCCAGAAGCCCCCTAGATAACCCGTTTGGGGAAAGCAATCAGCCCCAGCATTTT.

The V and J genes are TRBV11-2 and TRBJ2-5; no firm D call. Per germline, CDR1 SGHAT and CDR2 FQNNGV. CDR3 length: 14 amino acids. Trimming shortened V by 1 base and J by 5 bases, and 11 bases separated the two germline ends. In DNA, the CDR3 is TGTGCCAGCAGCTTAGTTGGGTCAGAGGAGACCCAGTACTTC. Amino acid sequence: CASSLVGSEETQYF.

The rearrangement joins TRBV12-5 to TRBJ1-4; TRBD1 agrees at 8 bases. V dropped 1 base and J dropped 8; count of bases not matched to a gene: 18. The germline CDR1 and CDR2 sequences are LGHNT and FRNRAP. CDR3 size: 19 residues. CDR3 protein: CASGLADRDRRLTREKLFF. The DNA of the CDR3 is TGTGCTAGTGGTTTGGCGGATCGGGACAGGCGCCTTACAAGGGAAAAACTGTTTTTT.

J is TRBJ1-2 and V is TRBV5-1, with 7 positions matching TRBD1. The CDR3 extends over 16 amino acids. V lost 3 bases, J lost 1 base, and 9 bases stayed unmatched. CDR1 is SGHRS and CDR2 is YFSETQ in the germline V gene. In DNA, the CDR3 is TGCGCCAGCAGCTCCCCGACAGGGAGAGATAACTATGGCTACACCTTC. Translation gives CASSSPTGRDNYGYTF. The full variable domain, rest sourced from reference TRBV5-1 and TRBJ1-2, is KAGVTQTPRYLIKTRGQQVTLSCSPISGHRSVSWYQQTPGQGLQFLFEYFSETQRNKGNFPGRFSGRQFSNSRSEMNVSTLELGDSALYLCASSSPTGRDNYGYTFGSGTRLTVV.

This clone is a singleton in its sample. CDR3 nucleotides: TGCAGCGGGGGAGACACCGGGGAGCTGTTTTTT. Protein sequence: CSGGDTGELFF. This chain uses TRBV29-1 with TRBJ2-2; perhaps TRBD2 as D (5 bases). The CDR3 is 11 residues long. Germline V gene lookup returns CDR1 SQVTM and CDR2 ANQGSEA. V was cut by 7 bases and J by 3 bases, with 6 bases left in between.

The CDR3, as DNA: TGTGCCAGCAGCTTGCCCCGGACAGACCAAGAGACCCAGTACTTC. This translates into CASSLPRTDQETQYF. This chain links TRBV5-5 with TRBJ2-5, with D possibly being TRBD1 (6 bases). This CDR3 is built from 15 residues. The V and J ends lost 1 base and 0 bases respectively, with 10 bases between them. Germline V gene sequence: CDR1 SGHKS, CDR2 YYEKEE (reference sequence).

This chain uses TRBV5-6 with TRBJ2-7, with 7 bases fitting TRBD1. CDR1 SGHDT and CDR2 YYEEEE come from the germline V gene. The CDR3 is 14 amino acids. V shed 4 bases and J 0 bases; nucleotides not matched to a gene: 4. The CDR3 DNA follows: TGTGCCAGCAGCCCCGGGACAGCCTCCTACGAGCAGTACTTC. Its protein product is CASSPGTASYEQYF.

The chain carries TRBV28 and TRBJ1-2, with D tentatively TRBD1 (5 bases). This CDR3 is built from 13 residues. V was cut by 3 bases and J by 8 bases, with 13 bases left in between. The germline gives CDR1 MDHEN, CDR2 SYDVKM. CDR3 amino acids: CASSLSGDWGYTF. The CDR3 nucleotides read TGTGCCAGCAGTTTGTCGGGGGACTGGGGCTACACCTTC.

The rearrangement uses TRBV11-2 and TRBJ1-6; a possible D gene is TRBD1 (5 bases). Germline V gene sequence: CDR1 SGHAT, CDR2 FQNNGV. The V end was cut by 2 bases, the J end by 7 bases, with 15 bases between. This CDR3 is 16 amino acids long. The CDR3 sequence: CASSLTGGSLNSPLHF. CDR3 nucleotides: TGTGCCAGCAGCTTAACCGGGGGAAGCCTGAATTCACCCCTCCACTTT.

This clone appeared once. The J gene is TRBJ2-3, the V gene TRBV4-2; D perhaps matches TRBD1 (5 bases). This CDR3 has 15 residues. Germline values: CDR1 LGHNA, CDR2 YNFKEQ. V lost 2 bases and J 0 bases, leaving 9 bases between the germline ends. The DNA of the CDR3 is TGTGCCAGCAGCCAACCCGACAGCAGCACAGATACGCAGTATTTT. Translation gives CASSQPDSSTDTQYF.

Comment on this clone: One end of the junction is discordant with germline, which a read error may explain. The chain is built from TRBV7-9 and TRBJ1-2; D not resolved. This CDR3 is 8 amino acids long. CDR1 SEHNR and CDR2 FQNEAQ come from the germline V gene (reference sequence). The chain's CDR3 is CASSFQEF. CDR3 bases: TGTGCCAGCAGCTTTCAAGAATTC.

This sequence joins TRBV4-2 and TRBJ2-7, with 8 bases lining up with TRBD2. Trimming took 0 bases from V and 3 from J; bases not matched to a gene: 4. This CDR3 is built from 15 residues. Germline CDR1 is LGHNA and CDR2 is YNFKEQ. CDR3 nucleotide sequence: TGTGCCAGCAGCCAAGACGTCAGCGGGGGCTACGAGCAGTACTTC. Protein: CASSQDVSGGYEQYF.

V usage is TRBV29-1 and J usage is TRBJ2-3, with a tentative D call TRBD2 (6 bases). Trimming stripped 3 bases from V and 11 bases from J, with 27 bases between. CDR3 size: 16 residues. CDR1 is SQVTM, CDR2 ANQGSEA, per germline. The CDR3 sequence: CSVDGLAGPTYGEQYF. The DNA for the CDR3 is TGCAGCGTTGATGGTCTGGCGGGGCCAACGTATGGGGAGCAGTATTTT.

This chain joins TRBV6-5 and TRBJ1-2; D remains ambiguous. This CDR3 is built from 11 residues. V was shortened by 3 bases and J by 4 bases, with 3 bases between the two germline ends. From germline, CDR1 is MNHEY and CDR2 SVGAGI. CDR3 in amino acids: CASSYGYGYTF. DNA for the CDR3: TGTGCCAGCAGTTATGGCTATGGCTACACCTTC.

V usage is TRBV27 and J usage is TRBJ1-2; D call uncertain. CDR1 is MNHEY and CDR2 is SMNVEV in the germline V gene (reference sequence). The V end lost 2 bases, the J end lost 4 bases, and 8 bases lay between the germline ends. The CDR3 has 13 amino acids. CDR3 sequence (DNA): TGTGCCAGCAGTTTAGGAGCAGCCTATGGCTACACCTTC. Amino acid sequence: CASSLGAAYGYTF.

V and J are TRBV5-1 and TRBJ2-1, with TRBD1 identical over 7 bases. Looked up from germline, CDR1 is SGHRS and CDR2 is YFSETQ. V trimming: 4 bases; J trimming: 5 bases; junction bases outside the gene matches: 6. The CDR3 is 14 amino acids. CDR3 nucleotides: TGCGCCAGCAGCCCTGGGACAGTCAACAATGAGCAGTTCTTC. Its translation: CASSPGTVNNEQFF.